This TCR beta chain was found in a study of cytomegalovirus exposure and HLA in healthy donors. The PCR ran on 60 Vbeta and 13 Jbeta primers. Sequenced by immunoSEQ multiplex PCR; TCRdb stores in-frame clones only, minus some. The sample carries about 120,000 clones, about 80% recorded once. The CDR3 has 14 amino acids. CDR1 is SGHDT and CDR2 is YYEEEE in the germline V gene. V was pared by 9 bases and J by 6 bases, with 18 bases between. Findings and caveats of the study: Among TCR beta chains of equal frequency, HLA-associated ones were more clonally expanded in a later analysis.

This clone was detected only a few times. Antigen: not known. V usage is TRBV5-6 and J usage is TRBJ2-2; a weak D match, TRBD2 (5 bases). The clonotype originates from a man in his 60s in good health and CMV-seropositive. Sample: PBMCs. The CDR3 region is CATTSGLESGELFF. DNA of the CDR3: TGTGCCACCACGTCGGGGTTAGAATCCGGGGAGCTGTTTTTT.